This T cell receptor (beta chain) was retrieved from a study of neurological immune-mediated disorders. The CDR3 loop spans 12 amino acids. CDR1 is SNHLY and CDR2 is FYNNEI in the germline V gene. Trimming removed 2 bases at V and 16 bases at J, with 15 bases between. The cDNA was generated by 5'RACE with 10-nucleotide random UMIs. TCRdb called the 5' RACE reads again in MiXCR, with one record for every CDR3 protein. Altogether about 36,000 distinct CDR3 sequences are present, 11% being singletons, with the ten largest covering around 3.9%. This clonotype was detected many times. Noted time point: technical triplicate 1. Unsorted libraries came from 2 million PBMCs stored at -80 °C.

The origin of this receptor is a man between 60 and 75 years old with HTLV-1-associated myelopathy (HAM/TSP). The sequencing sample was made of PBMCs. This rearrangement joins TRBV2 to TRBJ2-4; a weak D match, TRBD2 (5 bases). The DNA of the CDR3 is TGTGCCAGCAGTGAAAGTACTCGGGAAGAATACTTC. Residues: CASSESTREEYF.